The clone carrying this T cell receptor beta chain appeared a few times. As yet, its antigen is unknown. Additional DNA sequences in this sample encode the identical CDR3. This sample stems from a study of T cell responses to AZD1222 COVID-19 vaccine. Regarding the study as a whole: Vaccine-associated CD4 TCRs spanned spike, dominant at 160-218 and 743-854. Reportedly, close to half of spike-specific TCRs are directed against unmutated variant regions.

The CDR3 sequence is 10 residues long. The V gene lost 6 bases and the J gene lost 3 bases, with 5 bases spanning the gap. Germline CDR1 and CDR2: SQVTM and ANQGSEA. Measured with immunoSEQ multiplex PCR; TCRdb has only the in-frame clones, and not every one. The sample consists of about 170,000 clones, around 90% of them appearing once. The sequence was obtained from an adult in good health. The chain has TRBV29-1 and TRBJ1-1; the D is unclear. This specimen consisted of peripheral blood, obtained on day 0 of AZD1222 vaccination. This chain's CDR3 is CSVGHTEAFF. The CDR3 bases are TGCAGCGTCGGGCACACTGAAGCTTTCTTT.